This T cell receptor (beta chain) was documented in a study of blood T cells in healthy people across ages. Primers used in a second PCR of about 7 to 11 cycles were a sample-barcoded 5' primer and a J-beta primer mix. TCRdb passed the 5' RACE reads through MiXCR, listing each CDR3 protein once. The top ten hold 15% to 19% of the sample, which has approximately 680,000 distinct CDR3 sequences, roughly 32% seen once. The V gene's germline CDR1 is SGHTA and CDR2 FQGNSA. J was trimmed by 7 bases and V by 0 bases; bases with no gene match: 3. The CDR3 contains 15 residues. This sequence was found in a woman of 80 years or more in good health. V and J are TRBV7-2 and TRBJ2-2, with TRBD2 matching over 9 bases. The sequenced sample consisted of blood. The CDR3 nucleotides are TGTGCCAGCAGCTTAGCTGGGACTAGCATCGGGGAGCTGTTTTTT. The encoded protein is CASSLAGTSIGELFF.